Below, 16 T cell receptor beta chains from the same sample are listed, as sequenced in a study of vaccination and CD4 T cells after COVID-19. One entry per CDR3 protein, called by TCRdb with MiXCR from the PCR reads. Here the sample spans under 30,000 distinct CDR3 sequences, about 50% being singletons. Time point defined: late sampling 161 to 241 days after vaccination in three convalescent patients. This material consisted of CD4+ T cells from blood, taken about 7 months after SARS-CoV-2 vaccination. Receptor source: a human donor who had recovered from COVID-19.

This clonotype was seen only a few times. This chain links TRBV20-1 with TRBJ2-7; D might be TRBD1 or TRBD2, each matching 5 bases. CDR1 and CDR2 (germline): DFQATT, SNEGSKA (reference sequence). The CDR3 extends over 11 amino acids. Trimming took off 1 base at V and 7 bases at J, with 8 bases between the two ends. As DNA, the CDR3 is TGCAGTGCTAGAGTATGGGGGGAGCAGTACTTC. The encoded protein is CSARVWGEQYF.

V is TRBV24-1 and J is TRBJ2-1, with 7 positions matching TRBD2. Per germline, CDR1 KGHDR and CDR2 SFDVKD. V shed 3 bases, J shed 4 bases, and the junction held 8 bases outside the gene matches. This CDR3 region has 16 residues. CDR3 protein: CATSDRVGGGYNEQFF. The CDR3 DNA reads TGTGCCACCAGTGATCGGGTCGGCGGGGGATACAATGAGCAGTTCTTC.

The chain uses TRBV25-1 and TRBJ2-1; either TRBD1 or TRBD2 may supply D (5 bases each). CDR1 MGHDK and CDR2 SYGVNS come from the germline V gene. V dropped 3 bases and J dropped 7 bases, with 16 bases sitting between them. The CDR3 is 15 amino acids. The CDR3 coding sequence is TGTGCCAGCAGTGACACCGGGACCCACACTAATGAGCAGTTCTTC. This translates into CASSDTGTHTNEQFF.

This clonotype was counted between two and nine times. This chain links TRBV20-1 with TRBJ1-5; 7 bases fit TRBD1. J gave up 4 bases and V 2 bases, and 5 bases lay outside the gene matches. This CDR3 has 14 amino acids. Germline V CDR1 and CDR2: DFQATT, SNEGSKA (reference sequence). The CDR3 reads CSARTGTENQPQHF. CDR3 in DNA: TGCAGTGCTAGAACCGGGACAGAGAATCAGCCCCAGCATTTT.

This clonotype was recorded a few times. The chain carries TRBV2 and TRBJ2-3; D gene uncertain. The CDR3 length is 13 residues. V gave up 1 base and J gave up 0 bases, with 2 bases separating them. The V gene's germline CDR1 is SNHLY and CDR2 FYNNEI. The CDR3 DNA follows: TGTGCCAGCAGTGAAGAGAGCACAGATACGCAGTATTTT. Its protein product is CASSEESTDTQYF.

The rearrangement uses TRBV2 and TRBJ2-1, with D tentatively TRBD1 or TRBD2 (5 bases each). Trimming removed 6 bases at V and 1 base at J, with 16 bases between. From germline, CDR1 is SNHLY and CDR2 FYNNEI. This CDR3 comprises 16 residues. The chain's CDR3 is CASREQGRGSYNEQFF. The CDR3, as DNA: TGTGCCAGCAGGGAGCAGGGACGGGGATCCTACAATGAGCAGTTCTTC.

The chain has TRBV7-2 and TRBJ1-6, with D uncertain. Trimming took off 2 bases at V and 10 bases at J, with 3 bases between the two ends. In germline, CDR1 is SGHTA, CDR2 FQGNSA. There are 11 residues in the CDR3. CDR3 region: CASSLTSPLHF. CDR3 DNA: TGTGCCAGCAGCTTAACGTCACCCCTCCACTTT.

The chain employs TRBV10-3 and TRBJ1-2; TRBD1 is a possible D gene (6 bases). The CDR3 has 13 amino acids. V was pared by 4 bases and J by 4 bases, with 10 bases between. Germline V gene sequence: CDR1 ENHRY, CDR2 SYGVKD. CDR3 in amino acids: CAISVDRSYGYTF. Here the CDR3 DNA reads TGTGCCATCAGTGTGGACAGATCCTATGGCTACACCTTC.

In this sample, this clonotype turned up a few times. The genes are TRBV19 and TRBJ1-5, with a possible D match to TRBD1 (5 bases). This CDR3 is 13 amino acids long. Trimming removed 5 bases from V and 6 bases from J, with 11 bases in between. The germline gives CDR1 LNHDA, CDR2 SQIVND (reference sequence). CDR3 loop: CASSQGWGQPQHF. The CDR3, as DNA: TGTGCCAGTAGTCAGGGCTGGGGTCAGCCCCAGCATTTT.

This chain joins TRBV27 and TRBJ2-1, with TRBD1 identical over 9 bases. This CDR3 has 14 amino acids. Losses at the gene ends were 7 bases for V and 6 bases for J; bases not matched to a gene: 7. Per the germline V gene, CDR1 is MNHEY and CDR2 is SMNVEV (reference sequence). DNA for the CDR3: TGTGCCAGCACGACAGGGGGAAGTTCCAATGAGCAGTTCTTC. Residues: CASTTGGSSNEQFF.

V is TRBV6-1 and J is TRBJ2-7; D possibly uses TRBD1 or TRBD2 (5 bases each). The CDR3 spans 14 residues. V lost 6 bases and J lost 0, with 12 bases in between. Germline V gene data show CDR1 as MNHNS and CDR2 as SASEGT. The CDR3, as DNA: TGTGCCAGCAGGCCCGGGACGGACTCCTACGAGCAGTACTTC. The encoded protein is CASRPGTDSYEQYF.

V and J are TRBV18 and TRBJ2-7; D is unclear. Trimming took off 3 bases at V and 9 bases at J, with 9 bases between the two ends. This CDR3 comprises 11 residues. Germline CDR1 is KGHSH and CDR2 is LQKENI. DNA of the CDR3: TGTGCCAGCTCACCCGACGTAGCGCAGTACTTC. Residues: CASSPDVAQYF.

The chain employs TRBV11-2 and TRBJ2-2; 10 bases align to TRBD2. This CDR3 region has 14 residues. With V trimmed by 5 bases and J by 6 bases, 3 bases remained unmatched. Germline lookup yields CDR1 SGHAT and CDR2 FQNNGV. The CDR3 region is CASSATSGSGELFF. CDR3 bases: TGTGCCAGCAGCGCGACTAGCGGGTCCGGGGAGCTGTTTTTT. Using reference TRBV11-2 and TRBJ2-2 for the parts outside the CDR3, the full variable domain is EAGVAQSPRYKIIEKRQSVAFWCNPISGHATLYWYQQILGQGPKLLIQFQNNGVVDDSQLPKDRFSAERLKGVDSTLKIQPAKLEDSAVYLCASSATSGSGELFFGEGSRLTVL.

The chain links TRBV7-2 to TRBJ2-1; 7 positions agree with TRBD2. This CDR3 has 15 amino acids. Trimming at V came to 5 bases and at J to 8 bases, leaving 12 bases not matched to a gene. The germline V gene encodes CDR1 SGHTA and CDR2 FQGNSA. This CDR3 is CASSPGWGGYDEQFF. The CDR3 nucleotides are TGTGCCAGCAGCCCTGGTTGGGGGGGGTACGATGAGCAGTTCTTC.

The chain combines TRBV25-1 with TRBJ1-5; D possibly corresponds to TRBD1 (6 bases). Deletions cut 1 base from V and 2 bases from J, with 12 bases between. This CDR3 has 16 residues. Looked up from germline, CDR1 is MGHDK and CDR2 is SYGVNS. As DNA, the CDR3 is TGTGCCAGCAGTGAATCGGGCAGGGGAGGCAATCAGCCCCAGCATTTT. It encodes CASSESGRGGNQPQHF.

This clonotype was seen only a few times. V gene TRBV28 combines with J gene TRBJ1-1, with 9 positions matching TRBD1. With 4 bases clipped from V and 5 bases from J, the junction kept 8 bases outside the gene matches. CDR1 is MDHEN and CDR2 is SYDVKM in the germline V gene. The CDR3 totals 15 residues. The CDR3 sequence: CASSSGGQGWTEAFF. CDR3 coding DNA: TGTGCCAGCAGTTCTGGGGGACAGGGTTGGACTGAAGCTTTCTTT.